The 18 T cell receptor beta chains listed next were all sequenced from one sample in a study of OX40 agonist ivuxolimab in advanced cancers. The library was generated by the immunoSEQ multiplex PCR assay. In TCRdb, the immuneACCESS table is reduced to in-frame sequences with V and J assigned. These tables do not hold every clone; where another copy was compared, an unresolved V gene accounts for under half, and the others remain unexplained. Here the sample has about 100,000 clones; 75% to 95% occur a single time. The ten most abundant clones make up 0.31% of the sample. Source: CD4+ or CD8+ T cells sorted from blood, taken in a trial of the OX40 agonist ivuxolimab. The receptors originated from an adult with an advanced solid tumor such as melanoma, head and neck, liver or kidney cancer.

This chain links TRBV7-2 with TRBJ2-1, with TRBD1 matching 8 bases. Germline V gene sequence: CDR1 SGHTA, CDR2 FQGNSA. V was clipped by 5 bases and J by 6 bases; unmatched bases: 9. The CDR3 spans 15 residues. The CDR3 here is CASSLGTGEFNEQFF. CDR3 nucleotide sequence: TGTGCCAGCAGCCTCGGGACAGGAGAGTTCAATGAGCAGTTCTTC.

V and J are TRBV7-8 and TRBJ1-4; unclear D gene. Germline assignment: CDR1 SGHVS and CDR2 FQNEAQ. V shed 5 bases and J shed 4 bases, with 14 bases lying between them. The CDR3 contains 15 residues. The CDR3 DNA reads as TGTGCCAGCAGCCCGAAGAGGACCGTTAATGAAAAACTGTTTTTT. Its protein is CASSPKRTVNEKLFF.

This chain uses TRBV6-5 with TRBJ1-2; 8 nucleotides line up with TRBD1. CDR1 is MNHEY, CDR2 SVGAGI, per germline. CDR3 length: 12 residues. V was pared by 2 bases and J by 8 bases, with 1 base of the junction left unmatched. CDR3 bases: TGTGCCAGCAGTTACGACAGGGGAGGCTACACCTTC. It translates to CASSYDRGGYTF.

The CDR3 DNA reads TGCAGCGTGGCGACAGGGTTGGGTACCTACGAGCAGTACTTC. Translated: CSVATGLGTYEQYF. The chain has TRBV29-1 and TRBJ2-7; 7 bases are shared with TRBD1. The CDR3 spans 14 residues. V shed 6 bases, J shed 2 bases, and the junction held 10 bases outside the gene matches. Germline CDR1 is SQVTM and CDR2 is ANQGSEA.

The chain employs TRBV28 and TRBJ2-7, with 10 bases matching TRBD1. After removal of 5 bases from V and 4 bases from J, the junction contained 8 bases not matched to a gene. The CDR3 is 15 amino acids. CDR1 is MDHEN and CDR2 is SYDVKM in the germline V gene. The CDR3 sequence is CASSVTGTGEYEQYF. CDR3 nucleotides: TGTGCCAGCAGTGTAACCGGGACAGGGGAATACGAGCAGTACTTC. The variable domain in full, with the rest retrieved from reference TRBV28 and TRBJ2-7, is DVKVTQSSRYLVKRTGEKVFLECVQDMDHENMFWYRQDPGLGLRLIYFSYDVKMKEKGDIPEGYSVSREKKERFSLILESASTNQTSMYLCASSVTGTGEYEQYFGPGTRLTVT.

The CDR3 protein is CASSSSGLAGPSSYNEQFF. The DNA of the CDR3 is TGTGCCAGCAGCTCCTCCGGACTAGCGGGACCCAGCTCCTACAATGAGCAGTTCTTC. The chain recombines TRBV28 with TRBJ2-1; the match to TRBD2 covers 12 bases. Germline V gene lookup returns CDR1 MDHEN and CDR2 SYDVKM. There are 19 residues in the CDR3. V was clipped by 6 bases and J by 0 bases; unmatched bases: 12.

The rearrangement joins TRBV7-9 to TRBJ1-1; no reliable D call. Germline V gene lookup returns CDR1 SEHNR and CDR2 FQNEAQ (reference sequence). The ends were cut back, 3 bases at V and 1 base at J, with 12 bases in the middle. The CDR3 sequence is 15 residues long. CDR3 region: CASSFERRRNTEAFF. In nucleotides, the CDR3 is TGTGCCAGCAGCTTCGAGAGGAGGAGGAACACTGAAGCTTTCTTT.

This clone came up a few times. This chain links TRBV14 with TRBJ2-7; a weak D match, TRBD1 (6 bases). Trimming left V 8 bases short and J 3 bases short, with 20 bases between. This CDR3 contains 15 residues. Germline CDR1 SGHDN, CDR2 FVKESK. The CDR3 loop reads CASSLTGSGHYEQYF. The CDR3 DNA sequence: TGTGCCAGCTCTCTCACAGGGTCGGGACACTACGAGCAGTACTTC.

The chain is built from TRBV19 and TRBJ2-7, with a possible D match to TRBD1 (6 bases). CDR1 is LNHDA, CDR2 SQIVND, per germline (reference sequence). The CDR3 length is 14 residues. The V gene lost 0 bases and the J gene lost 0 bases, with 6 bases spanning the gap. The CDR3: CASSIETGSYEQYF. CDR3 coding DNA: TGTGCCAGTAGTATAGAGACAGGCTCCTACGAGCAGTACTTC.

The V gene is TRBV11-2, the J gene TRBJ1-2; 10 bases are shared with TRBD1. CDR1 SGHAT and CDR2 FQNNGV come from the germline V gene. Losses at the gene ends were 1 base for V and 2 bases for J; bases not matched to a gene: 4. This CDR3 has 16 amino acids. The DNA for the CDR3 is TGTGCCAGCAGCTTAGTAAGGGGACAGGGGAACTATGGCTACACCTTC. Protein sequence: CASSLVRGQGNYGYTF.

The chain combines TRBV27 with TRBJ2-1; possible D gene TRBD1, 6 bases. Trimming removed 5 bases from V and 9 bases from J, with 26 bases in between. Looked up from germline, CDR1 is MNHEY and CDR2 is SMNVEV (reference sequence). The CDR3 totals 17 residues. The CDR3 protein is CASSLKSTGIERTEQFF. CDR3 bases: TGTGCCAGCAGTCTTAAGTCAACAGGGATTGAACGAACTGAGCAGTTCTTC.

This sequence joins TRBV28 and TRBJ1-5; 7 nucleotides match TRBD1. The trim removed 4 bases at V and 6 bases at J, leaving 9 bases unmatched. The CDR3 length is 15 residues. The V gene's germline CDR1 is MDHEN and CDR2 SYDVKM. This CDR3 is CASSSPRRGRQPQHF. The CDR3 nucleotides read TGTGCCAGCAGTTCTCCGCGTAGGGGGCGTCAGCCCCAGCATTTT. The full variable domain, rest sourced from reference TRBV28 and TRBJ1-5, is DVKVTQSSRYLVKRTGEKVFLECVQDMDHENMFWYRQDPGLGLRLIYFSYDVKMKEKGDIPEGYSVSREKKERFSLILESASTNQTSMYLCASSSPRRGRQPQHFGDGTRLSIL.

This chain uses TRBV5-4 with TRBJ2-7; 8 bases agree with TRBD2. Germline assignment: CDR1 SGHNT and CDR2 YYREEE (reference sequence). V shed 0 bases, J shed 1 base, and the junction held 9 bases outside the gene matches. There are 17 residues in the CDR3. CDR3 in amino acids: CASSLVREGRYSYEQYF. The CDR3 DNA reads TGTGCCAGCAGCTTGGTTCGGGAGGGCCGGTATTCCTACGAGCAGTACTTC.

This chain joins TRBV5-1 and TRBJ2-7; the D is unclear. The CDR3 covers 15 residues. Trimming took 0 bases from V and 9 from J, leaving 19 bases between them. Germline V gives CDR1 SGHRS, CDR2 YFSETQ. The CDR3 DNA follows: TGCGCCAGCAGCTTGGGGCATATCATAAGAGATGTGCAGTACTTC. This sequence encodes CASSLGHIIRDVQYF.

This clone showed up just once. J is TRBJ2-1 and V is TRBV7-3; D ambiguous. CDR1 SGHTA and CDR2 FQGTGA come from the germline V gene. The CDR3 length is 13 residues. V was trimmed by 4 bases and J by 5 bases, leaving 9 bases between them. Here the CDR3 reads CASSSWENNEQFF. Written as DNA, the CDR3 is TGTGCCAGCAGCTCCTGGGAAAACAATGAGCAGTTCTTC.

The rearrangement links TRBV5-1 to TRBJ2-5; D possibly matches TRBD1 or TRBD2 (6 bases each). Per germline, CDR1 SGHRS and CDR2 YFSETQ. This CDR3 has 14 amino acids. The germline V and J ends were trimmed by 4 bases and 2 bases, with 12 bases remaining between them. DNA for the CDR3: TGCGCCAGCAGCGGCGGGACACCGCAAGAGACCCAGTACTTC. Translation: CASSGGTPQETQYF.

The rearrangement uses TRBV19 and TRBJ2-7, with 8 bases lining up with TRBD1. There are 15 residues in the CDR3. Trimming took 5 bases from V and 0 from J; bases not matched to a gene: 6. The V gene's germline CDR1 is LNHDA and CDR2 SQIVND (reference sequence). The CDR3 nucleotides are TGTGCCAGTAGTCTTGGGACAGGTAGCTCCTACGAGCAGTACTTC. Protein: CASSLGTGSSYEQYF.

The chain couples TRBV7-9 to TRBJ2-3; 8 positions match TRBD2. Per the germline V gene, CDR1 is SEHNR and CDR2 is FQNEAQ (reference sequence). The CDR3 loop spans 17 amino acids. After removal of 5 bases from V and 0 bases from J, the junction contained 10 bases not matched to a gene. The chain's CDR3 is CASSPRGGRSSTDTQYF. DNA of the CDR3: TGTGCCAGCAGCCCCCGGGGCGGGAGGTCTAGCACAGATACGCAGTATTTT. Full variable domain (outside the CDR3, taken from reference TRBV7-9 and TRBJ2-3): DTGVSQNPRHKITKRGQNVTFRCDPISEHNRLYWYRQTLGQGPEFLTYFQNEAQLEKSRLLSDRFSAERPKGSFSTLEIQRTEQGDSAMYLCASSPRGGRSSTDTQYFGPGTRLTVL.